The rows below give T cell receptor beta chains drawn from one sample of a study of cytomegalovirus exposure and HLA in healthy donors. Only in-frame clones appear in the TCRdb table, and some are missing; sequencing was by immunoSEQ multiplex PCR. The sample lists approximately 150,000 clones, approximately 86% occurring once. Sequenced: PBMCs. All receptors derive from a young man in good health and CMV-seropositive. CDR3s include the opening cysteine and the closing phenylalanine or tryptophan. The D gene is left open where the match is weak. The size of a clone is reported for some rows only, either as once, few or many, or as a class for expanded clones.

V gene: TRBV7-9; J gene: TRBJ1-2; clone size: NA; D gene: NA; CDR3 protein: CASSLALGEIYGYTF; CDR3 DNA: TGTGCCAGCAGCTTAGCGCTTGGGGAGATCTATGGCTACACCTTC
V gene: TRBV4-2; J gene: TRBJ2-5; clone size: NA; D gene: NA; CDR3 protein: CASSQEQGAETQYF; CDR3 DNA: TGTGCCAGCAGCCAAGAACAGGGTGCGGAGACCCAGTACTTC
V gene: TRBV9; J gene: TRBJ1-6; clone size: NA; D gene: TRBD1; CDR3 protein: CASSVSDILGQGNSPLHF; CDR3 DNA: TGTGCCAGCAGCGTATCCGACATCCTTGGACAGGGAAATTCACCCCTCCACTTT
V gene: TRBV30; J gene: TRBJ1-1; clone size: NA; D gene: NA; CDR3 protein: CAWSVSVGTGNTEAFF; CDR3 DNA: TGTGCCTGGAGTGTTAGTGTCGGGACTGGGAACACTGAAGCTTTCTTT
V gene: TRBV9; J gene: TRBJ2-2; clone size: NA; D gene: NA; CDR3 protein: CASSSQGGAGELFF; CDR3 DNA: TGTGCCAGCAGCTCCCAAGGGGGGGCCGGGGAGCTGTTTTTT
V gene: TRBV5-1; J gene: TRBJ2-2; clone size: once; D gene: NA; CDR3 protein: CASSPMRGNTGELFF; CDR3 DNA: TGCGCCAGCAGCCCCATGCGGGGGAACACCGGGGAGCTGTTTTTT
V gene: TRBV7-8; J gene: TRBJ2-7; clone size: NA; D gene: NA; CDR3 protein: CASSSAQGVKSYEQYF; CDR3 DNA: TGTGCCAGCAGCTCCGCCCAAGGGGTGAAATCCTACGAGCAGTACTTC
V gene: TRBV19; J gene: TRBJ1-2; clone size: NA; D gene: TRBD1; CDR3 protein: CASGTGGFYTF; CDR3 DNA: TGTGCCAGCGGGACAGGGGGTTTCTACACCTTC
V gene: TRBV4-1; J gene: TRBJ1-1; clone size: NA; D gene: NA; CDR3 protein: CASSRGLRTEAFF; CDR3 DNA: TGCGCCAGCAGCCGCGGTTTGAGAACTGAAGCTTTCTTT
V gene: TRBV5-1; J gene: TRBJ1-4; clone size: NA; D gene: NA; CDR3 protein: CASSYREHSEKLFF; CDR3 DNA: TGCGCCAGCAGCTACCGGGAACACAGTGAAAAACTGTTTTTT
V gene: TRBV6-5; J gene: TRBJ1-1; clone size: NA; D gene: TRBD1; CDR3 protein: CASSYRGTVETEAFF; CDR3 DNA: TGTGCCAGCAGTTACCGCGGGACAGTGGAAACTGAAGCTTTCTTT
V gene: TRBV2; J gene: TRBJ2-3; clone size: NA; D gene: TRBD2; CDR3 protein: CASGRETSADTQYF; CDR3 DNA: TGTGCCAGCGGGCGTGAGACTAGCGCAGATACGCAGTATTTT
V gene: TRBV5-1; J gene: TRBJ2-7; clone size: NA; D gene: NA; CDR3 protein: CASSSGLLQTKHSYEQYF; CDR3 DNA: TGCGCCAGCAGCTCCGGACTCCTCCAAACTAAACACTCCTACGAGCAGTACTTC
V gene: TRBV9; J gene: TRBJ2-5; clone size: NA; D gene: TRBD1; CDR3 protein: CASSQGAETGGETQYF; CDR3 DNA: TGTGCCAGCAGCCAAGGAGCCGAGACAGGGGGAGAGACCCAGTACTTC
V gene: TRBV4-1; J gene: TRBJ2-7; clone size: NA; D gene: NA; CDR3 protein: CASSPTGGLTQEQYF; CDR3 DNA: TGCGCCAGCAGCCCCACCGGAGGCCTTACGCAAGAGCAGTACTTC
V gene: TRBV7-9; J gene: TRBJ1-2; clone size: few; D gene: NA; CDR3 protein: CASSVREGYTF; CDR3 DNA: TGTGCCAGCAGCGTACGGGAGGGCTACACCTTC
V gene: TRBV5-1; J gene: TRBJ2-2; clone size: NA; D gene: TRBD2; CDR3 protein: CASQVPGLAGNTGELFF; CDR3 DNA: TGCGCCAGCCAAGTCCCGGGACTAGCGGGGAACACCGGGGAGCTGTTTTTT